Sequencing of this T cell receptor (beta chain) was carried out in a study of identical twins. From the 5' RACE reads, TCRdb called clonotypes with MiXCR, one entry per CDR3 protein. The sample contains a few hundred thousand distinct CDR3 sequences, 13% to 15% of which appear only once. The CDR3 runs 15 residues. Germline V lookup: CDR1 SGHRS, CDR2 YFSETQ. Trimming at V came to 4 bases and at J to 7 bases, leaving 11 bases not matched to a gene. The data were also submitted as part of a second study, on yellow fever vaccine responses in identical twins.

This chain links TRBV5-1 with TRBJ2-3; 8 bases are a match to TRBD1. The TCR was taken from a woman between 18 and 29 years old in good health. Material: CD4+ T cells sorted from blood. CDR3 protein: CASSDAGGSAYTQYF. For the CDR3, the DNA is TGCGCCAGCAGCGATGCAGGGGGCTCTGCCTATACGCAGTATTTT.